Listed below are T cell receptor beta chains from one sample, sequenced in a study of control samples from healthy donors and cancer patients. Here immunoSEQ multiplex PCR was the method, and the copy in TCRdb shows in-frame clones only, minus some. Seen here are roughly 120,000 clones, 75% to 95% observed once, and the top ten hold more than 3.5%. Sequenced material: blood. The receptors shown here come from a human donor in good health. The donor label of this sample is uncertain. CDR3s include the opening cysteine and the closing phenylalanine or tryptophan. The D gene is left open where the match is weak. The size entry is marked missing in some rows and otherwise reads once, few, many or a size class.

len	v_gene	j_gene	d_gene	abundance	CDR3nt	CDR3aa
12	TRBV5-5	TRBJ2-3	.	.	TGTGCCAGCAGCATGAGCGGAGATACGCAGTATTTT	CASSMSGDTQYF
15	TRBV11-2	TRBJ1-3	.	.	TGTGCCAGCAGCCACCACCGTACCTCTGGAAACACCATATATTTT	CASSHHRTSGNTIYF
13	TRBV30	TRBJ2-1	.	.	TGTGCCTGGAGGGTGGGGCTCTACAATGAGCAGTTCTTC	CAWRVGLYNEQFF
15	TRBV7-8	TRBJ2-5	.	once	TGTGCCAGCAGCCGACACGAGGGTGAGCGGGAGACCCAGTACTTC	CASSRHEGERETQYF
13	TRBV2	TRBJ1-1	TRBD1	.	TGTGCCAGCAGTGAGGAGGGGGCGACTGAAGCTTTCTTT	CASSEEGATEAFF
14	TRBV5-1	TRBJ1-1	.	.	TGCGCCAGCAGCTTGGGAGGCGGGAACACTGAAGCTTTCTTT	CASSLGGGNTEAFF
15	TRBV4-3	TRBJ1-6	.	.	TGCGCCAGCAGCCAATCAAAGGGGCCAAATTCACCCCTCCACTTT	CASSQSKGPNSPLHF
13	TRBV7-9	TRBJ2-5	.	.	TGTGCCAGCTCGGACTACTCACAAGAGACCCAGTACTTC	CASSDYSQETQYF
13	TRBV7-2	TRBJ1-5	.	.	TGTGCCAGCAGCTTAGGGTTCAATCAGCCCCAGCATTTT	CASSLGFNQPQHF
14	TRBV5-1	TRBJ1-2	.	.	TGCGCCAGCAGCTTGGCCTTGGGTCCGGATGGCTACACCTTC	CASSLALGPDGYTF
13	TRBV29-1	TRBJ2-1	TRBD2	.	TGCAGCGTTCGGGGGGACGGGTACAATGAGCAGTTCTTC	CSVRGDGYNEQFF
13	TRBV5-6	TRBJ1-1	.	.	TGTGCCAGCAGCTTGTACCCAGAACCCGAAGCTTTCTTT	CASSLYPEPEAFF
15	TRBV6-5	TRBJ2-2	TRBD1	.	TGTGCCAGCAGCCCCGACAGGGTCGACACCGGGGAGCTGTTTTTT	CASSPDRVDTGELFF
17	TRBV25-1	TRBJ1-1	.	.	TGTGCCAGCAGTGATGCTAGGGGGGGAGTAGGTAACACTGAAGCTTTCTTT	CASSDARGGVGNTEAFF
12	TRBV3-1/TRBV3-2	TRBJ1-6	.	.	TGTGCCAGCAGCACACTTGGGGTCACCCTCCACTTT	CASSTLGVTLHF
15	TRBV7-8	TRBJ2-5	.	.	TGTGCCAGCAGCTTAGAGGTGGGGGAAGGAGAGACCCAGTACTTC	CASSLEVGEGETQYF
15	TRBV6-5	TRBJ2-2	.	.	TGTGCCAGCAGTTACTCCGACGTAGGGACCGGGGAGCTGTTTTTT	CASSYSDVGTGELFF
14	TRBV30	TRBJ2-3	.	.	TGTGCCTGGAGTGGAGGGGGGGGGACAGATACGCAGTATTTT	CAWSGGGGTDTQYF
18	TRBV18	TRBJ1-1	.	.	TGTGCCAGCTCACCTGTCCCGGGCGCGGACCCTATGAACACTGAAGCTTTCTTT	CASSPVPGADPMNTEAFF
14	TRBV9	TRBJ1-6	TRBD1	.	TGTGCCAGCAGCACGAGACAGGGGAATTCACCCCTCCACTTT	CASSTRQGNSPLHF
16	TRBV9	TRBJ1-2	TRBD1	.	TGTGCCAGCAGCCCGGGAACAGGGGGCGTCAACTATGGCTACACCTTC	CASSPGTGGVNYGYTF
15	TRBV5-1	TRBJ1-2	.	.	TGCGCCAGCAGCGGTACGGACGCAGCTAACTATGGCTACACCTTC	CASSGTDAANYGYTF
16	TRBV13	TRBJ1-6	TRBD1	.	TGTGCCAGCAGATCAAAACAGGGGGCAGAAAATTCACCCCTCCACTTT	CASRSKQGAENSPLHF
15	TRBV12-5	TRBJ2-5	.	once	TGTGCTAGTGGTTTGGGTGGACTCGACCAAGAGACCCAGTACTTC	CASGLGGLDQETQYF
16	TRBV6-5	TRBJ1-3	.	.	TGTGCCAGCAGTTCCCCCGGGAGGGAAGGGCTCAACACCATATATTTT	CASSSPGREGLNTIYF
17	TRBV5-6	TRBJ2-3	TRBD1	.	TGTGCCAGCAGCCTAAAGACAGGGGGGGCGAGCACAGATACGCAGTATTTT	CASSLKTGGASTDTQYF
13	TRBV12-3/TRBV12-4	TRBJ1-1	.	.	TGTGCCAGCAGTTTGAGGGAGAACACTGAAGCTTTCTTT	CASSLRENTEAFF
14	TRBV19	TRBJ1-2	.	.	TGTGCCAGTAGTCTCGCGGGGGGGGTCCATGGCTACACCTTC	CASSLAGGVHGYTF
14	TRBV6-6	TRBJ1-1	.	.	TGTGCCAGCAGTTACTCGGCCAGGGAGACTGAAGCTTTCTTT	CASSYSARETEAFF
12	TRBV10-1	TRBJ2-7	TRBD2	.	TGCGCCAGCAGTGCGGGGGGGCCTCAGCAGTACTTC	CASSAGGPQQYF
16	TRBV6-1	TRBJ1-1	.	.	TGTGCCAGCAGTGAAGCTTGGAACGGCAGGAACACTGAAGCTTTCTTT	CASSEAWNGRNTEAFF
13	TRBV12-3/TRBV12-4	TRBJ1-2	.	.	TGTGCCAGCAGTTTAGGTTCGGGGAGAGGCTACACCTTC	CASSLGSGRGYTF
18	TRBV7-2	TRBJ2-6	.	once	TGTGCCAGCAGCTTAGAGACAGGCTTAAGCTCTGGGGCCAACGTCCTGACTTTC	CASSLETGLSSGANVLTF
14	TRBV2	TRBJ2-7	TRBD1	.	TGTGCCAGCAGGACCGGGACAGCGACCTACGAGCAGTACTTC	CASRTGTATYEQYF
16	TRBV11-2	TRBJ1-6	TRBD1	.	TGTGCCAGCAGCTCGCCGGACAGGGCCTATCATTCACCCCTCCACTTT	CASSSPDRAYHSPLHF
11	TRBV7-2	TRBJ2-3	.	once	TGTGCCAGCAGCTTAGCAGATACGCAGTATTTT	CASSLADTQYF
13	TRBV29-1	TRBJ2-1	.	.	TGCAGCGTTGAAGATCGAGAACAGTATCATTCGTTCTTC	CSVEDREQYHSFF
12	TRBV12-3/TRBV12-4	TRBJ1-2	.	.	TGTGCCAGCAGTTTTGGCGAGGACGGCCACACCTTC	CASSFGEDGHTF
12	TRBV30	TRBJ1-1	.	.	TGTGCCTGGAGGCCGGACAGTTATAAAGCTTTCTTT	CAWRPDSYKAFF
14	TRBV19	TRBJ1-4	.	once	TGTGCCAGTAGTATACAGGAAACCCATGAAAAACTGTTTTTT	CASSIQETHEKLFF
13	TRBV18	TRBJ2-5	.	.	TGTGCCAGCTCACCACGTAGTGGAGAGACCCAGTACTTC	CASSPRSGETQYF
15	TRBV7-7	TRBJ2-7	TRBD1	once	TGTGCCAGCAGCATCCCCGGGACAGGGTTGAGCGAGCAGTACTTC	CASSIPGTGLSEQYF
16	TRBV5-1	TRBJ2-5	.	.	TGCGCCAGCAGCTTAGGGGGGTTGTGGATTAAGGAGACCCAGTACTTC	CASSLGGLWIKETQYF
14	TRBV13	TRBJ1-4	.	.	TGTGCCAGCAGCAATCGGGCAGCTAATGAAAAACTGTTTTTT	CASSNRAANEKLFF
13	TRBV6-5	TRBJ2-7	.	.	TGTGCCAGCAGTTACTCCCCGGGTTGGGAGCAGTACTTC	CASSYSPGWEQYF
16	TRBV10-1	TRBJ2-3	TRBD2	.	TGCGCCAGCATAACGACTAGCGGGGGGTCCACAGATACGCAGTATTTT	CASITTSGGSTDTQYF
14	TRBV6-6	TRBJ1-1	.	once	TGTGCCAGCAGTTATGGTAGGGTAAACACTGAAGCTTTCTTT	CASSYGRVNTEAFF
15	TRBV5-4	TRBJ2-5	.	.	TGTGCCAGCAGCTTGGGTGGCCAGCGGGTAGAGACCCAGTACTTC	CASSLGGQRVETQYF
12	TRBV5-1	TRBJ2-1	.	.	TGCGCCAGCAGCTACTCTAGGATGGAACAGTTCTTC	CASSYSRMEQFF
14	TRBV6-5	TRBJ1-1	.	few	TGTGCCAGCACTGCGGAGGGGATGAACACTGAAGCTTTCTTT	CASTAEGMNTEAFF
13	TRBV11-2	TRBJ1-4	.	.	TGTGCCAGCAGCTCTACAACTAATGAAAAACTGTTTTTT	CASSSTTNEKLFF
15	TRBV24-1	TRBJ1-5	.	.	TGTGCCACCAGTGATCCGGGACGGTTGAATCAGCCCCAGCATTTT	CATSDPGRLNQPQHF
13	TRBV11-2	TRBJ2-3	TRBD2	.	TGTGCCAGCCGGACTAGCTATGCAGATACGCAGTATTTT	CASRTSYADTQYF
16	TRBV4-3	TRBJ1-5	.	.	TGCGCCAGCAGCCAAGATGCAGTTAACCCCAATCAGCCCCAGCATTTT	CASSQDAVNPNQPQHF
17	TRBV10-3	TRBJ1-2	.	.	TGTGCCATCAGTGAGCCGGGACAAGGCCTCCTGGGGGGTGGCTACACCTTC	CAISEPGQGLLGGGYTF